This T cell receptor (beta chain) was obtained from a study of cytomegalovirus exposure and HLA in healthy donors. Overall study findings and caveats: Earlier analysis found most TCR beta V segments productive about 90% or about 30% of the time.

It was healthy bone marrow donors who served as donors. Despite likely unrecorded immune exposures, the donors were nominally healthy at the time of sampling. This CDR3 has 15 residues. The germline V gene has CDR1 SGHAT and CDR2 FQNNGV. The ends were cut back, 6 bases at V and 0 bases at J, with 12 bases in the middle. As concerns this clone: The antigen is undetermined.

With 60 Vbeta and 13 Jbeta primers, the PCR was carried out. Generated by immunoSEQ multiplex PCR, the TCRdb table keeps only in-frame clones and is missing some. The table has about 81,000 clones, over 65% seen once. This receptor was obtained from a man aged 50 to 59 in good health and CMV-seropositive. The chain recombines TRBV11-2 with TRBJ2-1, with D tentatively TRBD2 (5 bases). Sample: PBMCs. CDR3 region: CASRTAERSYNEQFF. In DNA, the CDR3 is TGTGCCAGCAGAACAGCGGAGCGCTCCTACAATGAGCAGTTCTTC. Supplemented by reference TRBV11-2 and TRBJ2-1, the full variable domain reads EAGVAQSPRYKIIEKRQSVAFWCNPISGHATLYWYQQILGQGPKLLIQFQNNGVVDDSQLPKDRFSAERLKGVDSTLKIQPAKLEDSAVYLCASRTAERSYNEQFFGPGTRLTVL.